Sequencing of this T cell receptor (beta chain) was carried out in a study of OX40 agonist ivuxolimab in advanced cancers. Germline V gene sequence: CDR1 MDHEN, CDR2 SYDVKM. Germline trimming cut 6 bases from V and 5 bases from J; bases unmatched to any gene: 12. CDR3 length equals 16 residues. The method was immunoSEQ multiplex PCR; TCRdb's version includes in-frame clones alone and lacks a portion of them. Here the sample spans tens of thousands of clones, approximately 82% being singletons. J is TRBJ1-2 and V is TRBV28; TRBD1 matches at 10 bases. The sample was CD4+ or CD8+ T cells sorted from blood, taken in a trial of the OX40 agonist ivuxolimab. The clonotype comes from an adult with an advanced solid tumor such as melanoma, head and neck, liver or kidney cancer. The CDR3: CASSPGDRGKWYGYTF. CDR3 nucleotides: TGTGCCAGCAGCCCCGGGGACAGGGGTAAATGGTATGGCTACACCTTC.